This TCR beta chain was recorded in a study of sequential checkpoint blockade in melanoma. Germline V gene sequence: CDR1 SGHVS, CDR2 FNYEAQ. Unmatched junction bases numbered 10, after V lost 5 bases and J lost 2 bases. The CDR3 has 16 amino acids. Noted treatment: randomized to nivolumab then ipilimumab (arm A) or the reverse (arm B). Assay used: immunoSEQ multiplex PCR; TCRdb lists only in-frame clones, some missing. This table holds some 19,000 clones, roughly 66% found once. The sequencing used CD8+ T cells sorted from blood (inferred from file names), collected from a patient given nivolumab and ipilimumab in sequence. The rearrangement uses TRBV7-6 and TRBJ2-3; 7 bases agree with TRBD1. This receptor was identified in a human donor with melanoma. The CDR3 bases are TGTGCCAGCAGCCCGAAGGTAGGGGGCGTCACAGATACGCAGTATTTT. This gives the protein CASSPKVGGVTDTQYF.